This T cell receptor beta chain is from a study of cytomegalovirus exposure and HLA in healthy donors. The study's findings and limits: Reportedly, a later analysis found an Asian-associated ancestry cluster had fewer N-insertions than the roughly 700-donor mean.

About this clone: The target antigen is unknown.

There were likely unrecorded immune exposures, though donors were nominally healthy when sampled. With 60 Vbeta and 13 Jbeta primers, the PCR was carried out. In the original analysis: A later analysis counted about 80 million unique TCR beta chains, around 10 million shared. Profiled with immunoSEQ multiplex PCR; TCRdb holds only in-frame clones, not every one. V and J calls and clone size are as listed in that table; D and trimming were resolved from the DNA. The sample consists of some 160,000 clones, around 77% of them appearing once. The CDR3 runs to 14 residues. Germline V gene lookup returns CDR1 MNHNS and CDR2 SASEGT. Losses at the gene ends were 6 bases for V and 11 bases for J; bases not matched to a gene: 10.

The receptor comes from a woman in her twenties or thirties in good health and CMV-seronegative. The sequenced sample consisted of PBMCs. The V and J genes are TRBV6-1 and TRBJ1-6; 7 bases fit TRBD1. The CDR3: CASSLRQGRAPLHF. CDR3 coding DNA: TGTGCCAGCAGCCTGAGACAGGGCAGAGCACCCCTCCACTTT.